This paragraph covers one T cell receptor beta chain sequence. The CDR3 extends over 17 amino acids. Germline V lookup: CDR1 MNHEY, CDR2 SMNVEV (reference sequence). With 3 bases removed from V and 1 base from J, the gap between germline ends came to 18 bases. The data were taken from a study of blood T cell repertoires in COVID-19. At the level of the study: The study drew acute and convalescent COVID-19 samples from the United States, Italy and Spain. The analysed material was cDNA or gDNA that came from T cells, B-cell-depleted T cells, or PBMCs.

Methods used by the authors: How many nucleated cells were present was estimated from reference gene primer amplification. Using immunoSEQ multiplex PCR, the repertoire was profiled, and TCRdb retains in-frame clones only, with some absent. V and J calls and clone size are those listed in that table; D and trimming were worked out from the DNA. The table records approximately 110,000 clones, 70% to 80% of them present only once. The sequenced material came from peripheral blood. This sequence joins TRBV27 and TRBJ1-2; TRBD1 is a possible D gene (6 bases). The clonotype originates from a man between 65 and 85 years old with active or convalescent COVID-19. CDR3 bases: TGTGCCAGCAGTTTGAGCGGGGGGCTAGATATTAACTATGGCTACACCTTC. Amino acid sequence: CASSLSGGLDINYGYTF.